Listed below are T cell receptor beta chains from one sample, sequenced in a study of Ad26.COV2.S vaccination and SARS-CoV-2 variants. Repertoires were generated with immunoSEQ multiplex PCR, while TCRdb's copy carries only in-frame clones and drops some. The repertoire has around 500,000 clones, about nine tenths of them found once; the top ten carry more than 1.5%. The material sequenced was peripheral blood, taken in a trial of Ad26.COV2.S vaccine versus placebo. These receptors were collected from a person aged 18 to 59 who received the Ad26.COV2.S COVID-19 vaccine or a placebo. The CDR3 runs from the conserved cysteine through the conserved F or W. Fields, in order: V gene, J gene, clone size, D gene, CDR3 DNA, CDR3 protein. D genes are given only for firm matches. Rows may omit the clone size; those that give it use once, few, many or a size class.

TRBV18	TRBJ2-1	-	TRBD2	TGTGCCAGCTCACCATTTACTAGCGGGAGGGCATACAATGAGCAGTTCTTC	CASSPFTSGRAYNEQFF
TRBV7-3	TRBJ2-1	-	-	TGTGCCAGCAGCCCCGGGCAGGGCTCCTACAATGAGCAGTTCTTC	CASSPGQGSYNEQFF
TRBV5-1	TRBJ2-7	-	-	TGCGCCAGCAGCTTGGTCGCGGGCGGTAACTACGAGCAGTACTTC	CASSLVAGGNYEQYF
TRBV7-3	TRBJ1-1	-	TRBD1	TGTGCCAGCAGCTCGACAGGGCCGAACACTGAAGCTTTCTTT	CASSSTGPNTEAFF
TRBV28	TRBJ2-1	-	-	TGTGCCAGCATCGGGCTAGCGATGTACAATGAGCAGTTCTTC	CASIGLAMYNEQFF
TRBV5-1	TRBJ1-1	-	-	TGCGCCAGCAGCTCGAAGGGTCTAGGGGGGAACACTGAAGCTTTCTTT	CASSSKGLGGNTEAFF
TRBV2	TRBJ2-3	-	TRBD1	TGTGCCAGCAAGGAGGGACAGGGTATTGCTGGGGACACAGATACGCAGTATTTT	CASKEGQGIAGDTDTQYF
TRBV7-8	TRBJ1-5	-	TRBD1	TGTGCCAGCAGCCCCGACAGGGTAAATCAGCCCCAGCATTTT	CASSPDRVNQPQHF
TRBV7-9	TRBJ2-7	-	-	TGTGCCAGCAGCTTAGAGGGGGGTTTGCAGTACTTC	CASSLEGGLQYF
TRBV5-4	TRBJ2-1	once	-	TGTGCCAGCAGCACTACTGGGGCCTACAATGAGCAGTTCTTC	CASSTTGAYNEQFF
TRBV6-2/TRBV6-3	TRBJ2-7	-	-	TGTGCCAGCAGTTATTCCTGGAATACGTACGAGCAGTACTTC	CASSYSWNTYEQYF
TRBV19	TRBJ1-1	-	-	TGTGCCAGTAGTCTCCTCCGGGGTCAGGAGGCTTTCTTT	CASSLLRGQEAFF
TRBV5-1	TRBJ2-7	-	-	TGCGCCAGCAGCTTACGGGGTGGGGGTTCCTACGAGCAGTACTTC	CASSLRGGGSYEQYF
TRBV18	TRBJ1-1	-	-	TGTGCCAGCTCACCACCGTCGGATACTGAAGCTTTCTTT	CASSPPSDTEAFF
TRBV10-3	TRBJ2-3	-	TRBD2	TGTGCCATCAGTGAGTTAACGGGAGGCCTCACAGATACGCAGTATTTT	CAISELTGGLTDTQYF
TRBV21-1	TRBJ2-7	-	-	TGTGCCAGCAGCAAGACCGGGACAGTGCCTCTCCCGTACTTC	CASSKTGTVPLPYF
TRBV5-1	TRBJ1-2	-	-	TGCGCCAGCAGCTTAACAACTAACTATGGCTACACCTTC	CASSLTTNYGYTF
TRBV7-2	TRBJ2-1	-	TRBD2	TGTGCCAGCAGCTCCGGGGCGGGGGGGCCTGCTGAGCAGTTCTTC	CASSSGAGGPAEQFF
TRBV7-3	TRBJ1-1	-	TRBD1	TGTGCCAGCAGCTTACAGGGGACAGGCGCTGAAGCTTTCTTT	CASSLQGTGAEAFF
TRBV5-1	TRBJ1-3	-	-	TGCGCCAGCAGCTGGGCCGGCATGGGCGCCAGCTCTGGAAACACCATATATTTT	CASSWAGMGASSGNTIYF
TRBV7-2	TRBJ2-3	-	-	TGTGCCAGCAGCTTACGCTATCACACAGATACGCAGTATTTT	CASSLRYHTDTQYF
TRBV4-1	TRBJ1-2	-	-	TGCGCCAGCAGGTCCCCCGGGACGCAGGATGGCTACACCTTC	CASRSPGTQDGYTF
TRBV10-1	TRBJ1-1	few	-	TGCGCCAGCAGCTTAACAGGCAAGGGAGCTTTCTTT	CASSLTGKGAFF
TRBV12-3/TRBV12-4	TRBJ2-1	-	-	TGTGCCAGCAGCACCGAATACAATGAGCAGTTCTTC	CASSTEYNEQFF
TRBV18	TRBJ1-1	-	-	TGTGCCAGCTCACGGGGTTATTCGAACACTGAAGCTTTCTTT	CASSRGYSNTEAFF
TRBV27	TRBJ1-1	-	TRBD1	TGTGCCAGCAGTTTATATCAGGGGGCGCGTACTGAAGCTTTCTTT	CASSLYQGARTEAFF
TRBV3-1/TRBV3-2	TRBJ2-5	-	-	TGTGCCAGCAGCCTACAGGGAGAAGAGACCCAGTACTTC	CASSLQGEETQYF
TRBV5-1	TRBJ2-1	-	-	TGCGCCAGCAGCTTGGGGCAGGACTCCTACAATGAGCAGTTCTTC	CASSLGQDSYNEQFF
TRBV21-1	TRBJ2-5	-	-	TGTGCCAGCAGCAAGTTGAAGCGGGAGGGCCAGGAGACCCAGTACTTC	CASSKLKREGQETQYF
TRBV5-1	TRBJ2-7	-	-	TGCGCCAGCAGGACAGGCAATCTGGGGGAGCAGTACTTC	CASRTGNLGEQYF
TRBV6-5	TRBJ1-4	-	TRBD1	TGTGCCAGCAGTTACTCGAAGGGCCCAGGGGGTGAAAAACTGTTTTTT	CASSYSKGPGGEKLFF
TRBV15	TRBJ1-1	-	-	TGTGCCACCAGCAGAGACAGGGGCCAAGCTTTCTTT	CATSRDRGQAFF
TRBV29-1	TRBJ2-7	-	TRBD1	TGCAGCGTTGAAACAGGGGATACGAATACCTACGAGCAGTACTTC	CSVETGDTNTYEQYF
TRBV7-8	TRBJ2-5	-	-	TGTGCCAGCAGCTTAGCAGGGTTAAGAGAGACCCAGTACTTC	CASSLAGLRETQYF
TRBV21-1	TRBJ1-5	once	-	TGTGCCAGCCAGATAGGTCCGGGGTGTAGCAATCAGCCCCAGCATTTT	CASQIGPGCSNQPQHF